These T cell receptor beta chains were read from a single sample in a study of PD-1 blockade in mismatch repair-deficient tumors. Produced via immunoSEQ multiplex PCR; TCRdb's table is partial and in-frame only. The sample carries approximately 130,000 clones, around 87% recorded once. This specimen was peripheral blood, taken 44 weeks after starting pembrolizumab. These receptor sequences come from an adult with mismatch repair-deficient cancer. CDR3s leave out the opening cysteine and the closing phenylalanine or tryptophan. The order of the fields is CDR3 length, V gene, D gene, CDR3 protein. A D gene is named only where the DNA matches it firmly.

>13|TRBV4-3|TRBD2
ASSPSGTRGGEQF
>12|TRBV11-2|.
ASSLVGKPHEQY
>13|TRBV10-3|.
AISEKDIAGETQY
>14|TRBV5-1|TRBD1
ASSVDRGAGANVLT
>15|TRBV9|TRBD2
ASSVAGLGGPADTQY
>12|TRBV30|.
AWGGGPSDQPQH
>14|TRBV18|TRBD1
ASSLATGSGANVLT
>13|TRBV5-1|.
ASNLGARGANVLT
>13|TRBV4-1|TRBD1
ASSHGGQGVYEQY
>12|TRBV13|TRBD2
ASTRTSVSYEQY
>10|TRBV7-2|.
ASSEQGYTQY